These 26 T cell receptor beta chains were all obtained from the same sample, sequenced in a study of somatic mutations in cytotoxic T cells in rheumatoid arthritis. The protocol was immunoSEQ multiplex PCR, while the TCRdb copy is restricted to in-frame clones and leaves out a portion. The repertoire holds under 7,500 clones, 75% seen once, with under 45% in the top ten. The material sequenced was CD8+ T cells sorted from blood. These receptors all stem from a woman aged 60-70 years in good health.

This chain connects TRBV6-4 to TRBJ2-7; the match to TRBD1 covers 7 bases. The V segment lost 8 bases and the J segment 4 bases; nucleotides outside the gene matches: 8. The CDR3 extends over 13 amino acids. The germline V gene has CDR1 MRHNA and CDR2 SNTAGT. For the CDR3, the DNA is TGTGCCAGCCTGTCACAGGGGAATTACGAGCAGTACTTC. Protein: CASLSQGNYEQYF.

V gene TRBV6-5 combines with J gene TRBJ1-2; maybe TRBD1 (6 bases). The CDR3 contains 15 residues. Germline CDR1 and CDR2: MNHEY and SVGAGI. V dropped 0 bases and J dropped 1 base, with 9 bases sitting between them. The CDR3 region is CASSYSGQINYGYTF. The DNA of the CDR3 is TGTGCCAGCAGTTACTCTGGACAGATTAACTATGGCTACACCTTC.

This rearrangement joins TRBV9 to TRBJ2-3; 9 bases are shared with TRBD2. Germline CDR1 reads SGDLS; CDR2 reads YYNGEE. This CDR3 contains 15 residues. Losses at the gene ends were 5 bases for V and 1 base for J; bases not matched to a gene: 5. The CDR3 region is CASRGSSGGTDTQYF. The DNA of the CDR3 is TGTGCCAGCAGGGGGTCTAGCGGGGGCACAGATACGCAGTATTTT.

J is TRBJ1-1 and V is TRBV28, with TRBD1 matching over 8 bases. Germline CDR1 MDHEN, CDR2 SYDVKM. J gave up 0 bases and V 5 bases, and 8 bases lay outside the gene matches. This CDR3 contains 16 residues. The CDR3 spells CASSPDRGRMNTEAFF. The DNA of the CDR3 is TGTGCCAGCAGTCCCGACAGGGGTCGTATGAACACTGAAGCTTTCTTT.

The chain has TRBV5-4 and TRBJ1-5; 8 bases are shared with TRBD1. Germline lookup yields CDR1 SGHNT and CDR2 YYREEE (reference sequence). The CDR3 is made up of 18 amino acids. Trimming cost V 3 bases and J 2 bases; bases outside gene matches: 13. The CDR3 bases are TGTGCCAGCAGCTCTACCGGACAGGGAAGTTTTGGCAATCAGCCCCAGCATTTT. Translation: CASSSTGQGSFGNQPQHF.

The gene calls are TRBV19 and TRBJ2-1; D not resolved. The CDR3 consists of 13 residues. Germline V gene data show CDR1 as LNHDA and CDR2 as SQIVND (reference sequence). V was cut by 3 bases and J by 4 bases, with 7 bases left in between. The CDR3 DNA reads as TGTGCCAGTAGTATTTGGGCGTACAATGAGCAGTTCTTC. This codes for CASSIWAYNEQFF. The variable domain in full, completed from reference TRBV19 and TRBJ2-1, reads DGGITQSPKYLFRKEGQNVTLSCEQNLNHDAMYWYRQDPGQGLRLIYYSQIVNDFQKGDIAEGYSVSREKKESFPLTVTSAQKNPTAFYLCASSIWAYNEQFFGPGTRLTVL.

The genes are TRBV7-2 and TRBJ2-1; D may be TRBD1 (5 bases). The CDR3 covers 12 residues. Trimming pared 2 bases from V and 10 bases from J, leaving 9 bases between. Germline lookup yields CDR1 SGHTA and CDR2 FQGNSA. The CDR3 DNA reads TGTGCCAGCAGCTTAACGACAGCGGAGCAGTTCTTC. It codes for CASSLTTAEQFF.

The V and J genes are TRBV27 and TRBJ2-2, with a tentative D call TRBD2 (6 bases). Germline CDR1 and CDR2: MNHEY and SMNVEV (reference sequence). This CDR3 contains 13 residues. The ends were cut back, 5 bases at V and 2 bases at J, with 6 bases in the middle. The CDR3 bases are TGTGCCAGCAGTGGGACTAACACCGGGGAGCTGTTTTTT. Its translation: CASSGTNTGELFF.

This clone was found once. This chain links TRBV29-1 with TRBJ2-7; 8 positions agree with TRBD1. The CDR3 length is 14 residues. The ends lost 3 bases at V and 5 bases at J; junction bases unmatched: 9. Germline V CDR1 and CDR2: SQVTM, ANQGSEA. The CDR3 sequence is CSVEGRGHYNEQYF. The DNA of the CDR3 is TGCAGCGTTGAGGGCAGGGGGCATTATAACGAGCAGTACTTC.

This clone is termed medium-sized (0.01 to 0.1%). The rearrangement joins TRBV28 to TRBJ2-2; perhaps TRBD1 as D (6 bases). Germline-derived CDR1 and CDR2 are MDHEN and SYDVKM. Trimming removed 6 bases from V and 2 bases from J, with 13 bases in between. This CDR3 comprises 15 residues. CDR3 nucleotides: TGTGCCAGCAGAAAACAGGGAGAAAACACCGGGGAGCTGTTTTTT. Its translation is CASRKQGENTGELFF.

This clone appeared once. The genes are TRBV5-1 and TRBJ1-5; 9 bases align to TRBD1. Germline-derived CDR1 and CDR2 are SGHRS and YFSETQ. Germline trimming cut 1 base from V and 7 bases from J; bases unmatched to any gene: 9. There are 16 residues in the CDR3. The CDR3 nucleotides are TGCGCCAGCAGCTTGTCGCAACAGGGGGCCGGGCAGCCCCAGCATTTT. This translates into CASSLSQQGAGQPQHF.

The table lists this clone with a count of one. This rearrangement joins TRBV4-1 to TRBJ1-2; TRBD1 matches 9 bases. V lost 4 bases, J lost 2 bases, and 5 bases stayed unmatched. The CDR3 covers 15 residues. The germline V gene has CDR1 MGHRA and CDR2 YSYEKL. CDR3 in DNA: TGCGCCAGCAGCCCGGACAGGGGATCAAACTATGGCTACACCTTC. It yields the protein CASSPDRGSNYGYTF.

The chain carries TRBV10-2 and TRBJ1-1; tentative D call: TRBD1 (5 bases). V was clipped by 4 bases and J by 5 bases, with 14 bases between them. Germline V lookup: CDR1 WSHSY, CDR2 SAAADI. The CDR3 runs 14 residues. The CDR3 protein is CASSGGGGSTEAFF. The CDR3 coding sequence is TGCGCCAGCAGTGGGGGGGGTGGATCGACTGAAGCTTTCTTT.

The chain carries TRBV19 and TRBJ2-3; TRBD1 agrees at 11 bases. V trimming: 6 bases; J trimming: 3 bases; junction bases outside the gene matches: 5. Germline loops: CDR1 LNHDA, CDR2 SQIVND (reference sequence). The CDR3 is made up of 15 amino acids. The DNA for the CDR3 is TGTGCCAGTAGCTACCGGGACAGGGGGACAGATACGCAGTATTTT. It translates to CASSYRDRGTDTQYF.

Only a few counts were recorded for this clone. The V gene is TRBV6-4, the J gene TRBJ2-2, with a tentative D call TRBD1 (6 bases). V was trimmed by 3 bases and J by 4 bases, leaving 9 bases between them. The CDR3 has 14 residues. CDR1 and CDR2 from the germline V gene are MRHNA and SNTAGT. The CDR3 bases are TGTGCCAGCAGTGAGACAGGATCCACCGGGGAGCTGTTTTTT. Residues: CASSETGSTGELFF.

The table lists this clone with a few counts. The chain combines TRBV4-3 with TRBJ1-3; D gene ambiguous. Germline V gives CDR1 LGHNA, CDR2 YSLEER. Trimming removed 0 bases from V and 4 bases from J, with 13 bases in between. This CDR3 has 16 amino acids. CDR3 amino acids: CASSQDGGGLGNTIYF. Written as DNA, the CDR3 is TGCGCCAGCAGCCAAGACGGAGGAGGGCTAGGAAACACCATATATTTT.

The chain carries TRBV13 and TRBJ2-7, with 8 bases aligning to TRBD2. The CDR3 is 14 amino acids. Germline V gene lookup returns CDR1 PRHDT and CDR2 FYEKMQ (reference sequence). The ends lost 5 bases at V and 4 bases at J; junction bases unmatched: 7. CDR3 protein: CASSPISGAYEQYF. For the CDR3, the DNA is TGTGCCAGCAGCCCCATTAGCGGGGCGTACGAGCAGTACTTC.

The CDR3 DNA is TGTGCCAGCAGCCCAGGCGGGGCCCCCAACAATGAGCAGTTCTTC. Translating gives CASSPGGAPNNEQFF. This chain joins TRBV7-3 and TRBJ2-1; D possibly corresponds to TRBD2 (6 bases). The CDR3 consists of 15 residues. Germline loops: CDR1 SGHTA, CDR2 FQGTGA. The V end was cut by 5 bases, the J end by 5 bases, with 16 bases between.

This chain joins TRBV9 and TRBJ2-2; 9 bases agree with TRBD1. J gave up 7 bases and V 0 bases, and 7 bases lay outside the gene matches. The CDR3 is 16 amino acids. CDR1 and CDR2 (germline): SGDLS, YYNGEE. CDR3 amino acids: CASSVEGQGHFGELFF. The CDR3 coding sequence is TGTGCCAGCAGCGTAGAGGGACAGGGCCATTTCGGGGAGCTGTTTTTT.

V usage is TRBV9 and J usage is TRBJ2-7; 8 bases are a match to TRBD1. From germline, CDR1 is SGDLS and CDR2 YYNGEE. The V and J ends lost 0 bases and 1 base, in that order; junction bases with no gene match: 3. This CDR3 is built from 15 residues. The CDR3 DNA follows: TGTGCCAGCAGCGTAGGAGGACAGGGTTCCTACGAGCAGTACTTC. It specifies CASSVGGQGSYEQYF.

The genes are TRBV6-4 and TRBJ2-2; 8 bases fit TRBD1. Germline CDR1 reads MRHNA; CDR2 reads SNTAGT. J gave up 6 bases and V 4 bases, and 10 bases lay outside the gene matches. The CDR3 runs 16 residues. CDR3 sequence: CASSATGGSGPGELFF. Written as DNA, the CDR3 is TGTGCCAGCAGTGCCACAGGGGGATCGGGACCCGGGGAGCTGTTTTTT.

This chain links TRBV4-3 with TRBJ2-7; 10 bases map to TRBD1. CDR1 is LGHNA and CDR2 is YSLEER in the germline V gene. The CDR3 extends over 15 amino acids. With 3 bases clipped from V and 2 bases from J, the junction kept 4 bases outside the gene matches. The CDR3 is CASSQGTGEAYEQYF. CDR3 DNA: TGCGCCAGCAGCCAGGGGACAGGGGAGGCCTACGAGCAGTACTTC.

This clone is medium-sized within its sample. The J gene is TRBJ2-5, the V gene TRBV27; D possibly corresponds to TRBD2 (6 bases). V was clipped by 2 bases and J by 2 bases, with 9 bases between them. The CDR3 is 14 amino acids. Germline V lookup: CDR1 MNHEY, CDR2 SMNVEV (reference sequence). The CDR3 DNA reads as TGTGCCAGCAGTTTAGTTGGGGGGCAAGAGACCCAGTACTTC. It is translated as CASSLVGGQETQYF.

This clone was detected once. The chain employs TRBV7-8 and TRBJ2-3, with TRBD2 identical over 10 bases. The CDR3 has 18 amino acids. CDR1 SGHVS and CDR2 FQNEAQ come from the germline V gene. Unmatched junction bases numbered 10, after V lost 1 base and J lost 3 bases. The DNA of the CDR3 is TGTGCCAGCAGCTTAGAAAGCGGGGGGGCCGGCGGGACAGATACGCAGTATTTT. This codes for CASSLESGGAGGTDTQYF. Looking up the rest from reference TRBV7-8 and TRBJ2-3 gives the full variable domain: GAGVSQSPRYKVAKRGQDVALRCDPISGHVSLFWYQQALGQGPEFLTYFQNEAQLDKSGLPSDRFFAERPEGSVSTLKIQRTQQEDSAVYLCASSLESGGAGGTDTQYFGPGTRLTVL.

This sequence joins TRBV27 and TRBJ2-1; 7 bases line up with TRBD2. The CDR3 is made up of 14 amino acids. Germline CDR1 MNHEY, CDR2 SMNVEV (reference sequence). With V trimmed by 3 bases and J by 4 bases, 3 bases remained unmatched. CDR3 sequence (DNA): TGTGCCAGCAGTTTGGGGGGAGGGTACAATGAGCAGTTCTTC. Its translation: CASSLGGGYNEQFF.

This clone turned up a few times. The gene calls are TRBV18 and TRBJ1-6; TRBD1 is a possible D gene (6 bases). CDR3 length equals 15 residues. V was cut by 6 bases and J by 5 bases, with 14 bases left in between. CDR1 and CDR2 (germline): KGHSH, LQKENI. The CDR3 sequence: CASSSGTPDNSPLHF. CDR3 DNA sequence: TGTGCCAGCTCCTCCGGGACACCGGATAATTCACCCCTCCACTTT. Drawing the rest from reference TRBV18 and TRBJ1-6, the complete variable domain is NAGVMQNPRHLVRRRGQEARLRCSPMKGHSHVYWYRQLPEEGLKFMVYLQKENIIDESGMPKERFSAEFPKEGPSILRIQQVVRGDSAAYFCASSSGTPDNSPLHFGNGTRLTVT.